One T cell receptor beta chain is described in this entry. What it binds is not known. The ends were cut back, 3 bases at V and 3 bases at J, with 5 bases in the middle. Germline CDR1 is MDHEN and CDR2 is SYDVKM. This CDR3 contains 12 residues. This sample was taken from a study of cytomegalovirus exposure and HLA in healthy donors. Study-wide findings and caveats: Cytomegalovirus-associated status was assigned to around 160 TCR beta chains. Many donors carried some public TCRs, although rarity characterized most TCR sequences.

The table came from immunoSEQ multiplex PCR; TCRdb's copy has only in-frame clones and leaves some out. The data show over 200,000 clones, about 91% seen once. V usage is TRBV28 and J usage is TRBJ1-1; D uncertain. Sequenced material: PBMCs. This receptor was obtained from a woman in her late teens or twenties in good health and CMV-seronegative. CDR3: CASSFFDTEAFF. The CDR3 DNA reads TGTGCCAGCAGTTTTTTCGACACTGAAGCTTTCTTT.